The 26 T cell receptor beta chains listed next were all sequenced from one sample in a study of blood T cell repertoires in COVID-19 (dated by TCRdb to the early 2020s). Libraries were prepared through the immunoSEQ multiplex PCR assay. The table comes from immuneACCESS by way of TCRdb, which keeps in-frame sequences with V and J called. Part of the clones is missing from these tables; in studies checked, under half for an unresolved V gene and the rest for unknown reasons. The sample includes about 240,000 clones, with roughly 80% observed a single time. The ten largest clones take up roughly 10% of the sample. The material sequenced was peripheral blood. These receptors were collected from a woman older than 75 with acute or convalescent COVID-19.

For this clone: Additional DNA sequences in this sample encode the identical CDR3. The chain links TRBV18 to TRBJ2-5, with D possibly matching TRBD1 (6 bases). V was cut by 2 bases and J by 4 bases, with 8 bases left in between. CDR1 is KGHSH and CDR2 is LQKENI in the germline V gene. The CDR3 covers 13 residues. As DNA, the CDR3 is TGTGCCAGCTCACCAATACAGGGAGAGACCCAGTACTTC. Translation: CASSPIQGETQYF.

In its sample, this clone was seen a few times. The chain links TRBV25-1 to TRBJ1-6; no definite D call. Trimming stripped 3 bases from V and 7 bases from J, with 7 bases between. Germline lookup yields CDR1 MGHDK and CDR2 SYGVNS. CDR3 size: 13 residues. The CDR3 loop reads CASSDYGNSPLHF. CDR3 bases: TGTGCCAGCAGTGATTACGGGAATTCACCCCTCCACTTT.

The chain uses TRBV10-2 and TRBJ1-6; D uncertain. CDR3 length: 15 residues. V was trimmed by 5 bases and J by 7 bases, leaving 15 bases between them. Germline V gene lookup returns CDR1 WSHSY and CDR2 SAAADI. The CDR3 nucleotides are TGCGCCAGCAGTATCCAAGGCGGCAAGAATTCACCCCTCCACTTT. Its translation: CASSIQGGKNSPLHF.

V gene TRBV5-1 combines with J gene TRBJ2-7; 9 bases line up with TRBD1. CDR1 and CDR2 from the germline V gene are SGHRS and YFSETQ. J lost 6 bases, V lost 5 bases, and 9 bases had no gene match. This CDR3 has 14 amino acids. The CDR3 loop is CASRPTGGFGEQYF. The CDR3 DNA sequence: TGCGCCAGCAGACCAACAGGGGGCTTCGGCGAGCAGTACTTC.

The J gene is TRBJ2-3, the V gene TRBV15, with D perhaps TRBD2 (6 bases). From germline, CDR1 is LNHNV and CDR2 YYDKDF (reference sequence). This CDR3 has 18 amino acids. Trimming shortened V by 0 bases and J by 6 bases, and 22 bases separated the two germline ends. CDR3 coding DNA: TGTGCCACCAGCAGAGATAGTGGGGGGATCAAGATGGGGGATACGCAGTATTTT. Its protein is CATSRDSGGIKMGDTQYF.

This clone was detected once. The CDR3, as DNA: TGTGCCAGCAGCAAAACTTTCGGGACAGGCTATGGCTACACCTTC. Amino acid sequence: CASSKTFGTGYGYTF. The chain joins TRBV21-1 to TRBJ1-2; TRBD1, as called in the table, went unchecked against the DNA. TRBV21-1 is marked as a pseudogene. This CDR3 is built from 15 residues.

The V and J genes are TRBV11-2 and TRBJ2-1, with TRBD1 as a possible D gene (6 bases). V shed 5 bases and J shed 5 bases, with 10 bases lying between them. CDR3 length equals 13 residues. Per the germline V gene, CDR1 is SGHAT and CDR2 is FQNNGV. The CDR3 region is CASSHDRHNEQFF. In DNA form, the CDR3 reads TGTGCCAGCAGCCATGACAGGCACAATGAGCAGTTCTTC.

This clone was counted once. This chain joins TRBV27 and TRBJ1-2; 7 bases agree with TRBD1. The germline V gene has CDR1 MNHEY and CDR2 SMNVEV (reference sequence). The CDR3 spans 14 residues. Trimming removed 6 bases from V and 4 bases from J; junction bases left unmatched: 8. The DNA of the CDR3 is TGTGCCAGCAGCCTAACCAGGGGGACCTATGGCTACACCTTC. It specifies CASSLTRGTYGYTF.

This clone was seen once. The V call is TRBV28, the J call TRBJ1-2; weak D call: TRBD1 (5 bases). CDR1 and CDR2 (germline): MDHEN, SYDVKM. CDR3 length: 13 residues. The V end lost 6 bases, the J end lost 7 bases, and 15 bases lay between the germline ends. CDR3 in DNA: TGTGCCAGCAGGGGGCGGAGGGCTAGTGGCTACACCTTC. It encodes CASRGRRASGYTF.

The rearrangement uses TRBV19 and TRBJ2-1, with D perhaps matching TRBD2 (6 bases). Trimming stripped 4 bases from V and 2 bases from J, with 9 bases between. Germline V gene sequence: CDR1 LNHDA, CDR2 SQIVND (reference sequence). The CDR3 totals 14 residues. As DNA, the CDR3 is TGTGCCAGTAGTAGCGGGATCACCTACAATGAGCAGTTCTTC. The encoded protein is CASSSGITYNEQFF.

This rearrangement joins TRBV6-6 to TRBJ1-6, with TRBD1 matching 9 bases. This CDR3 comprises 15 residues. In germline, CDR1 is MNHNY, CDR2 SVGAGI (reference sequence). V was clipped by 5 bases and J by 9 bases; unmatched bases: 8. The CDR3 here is CASSRGQGRGSPLHF. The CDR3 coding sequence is TGTGCCAGCAGTAGGGGACAGGGAAGGGGTTCACCCCTCCACTTT.

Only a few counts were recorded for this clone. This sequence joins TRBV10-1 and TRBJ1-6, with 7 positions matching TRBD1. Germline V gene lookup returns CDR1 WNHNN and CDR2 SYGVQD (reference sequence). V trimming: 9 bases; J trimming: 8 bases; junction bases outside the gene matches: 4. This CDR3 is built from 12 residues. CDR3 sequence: CASRQGDSPLHF. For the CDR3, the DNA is TGCGCCAGTAGACAGGGAGATTCACCCCTCCACTTT.

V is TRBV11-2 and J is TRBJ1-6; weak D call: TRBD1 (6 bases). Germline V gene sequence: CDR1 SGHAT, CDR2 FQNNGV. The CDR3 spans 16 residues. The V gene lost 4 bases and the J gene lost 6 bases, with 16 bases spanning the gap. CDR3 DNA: TGTGCCAGCAGCTCCTTTGGGGGGGCCGGTAATTCACCCCTCCACTTT. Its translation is CASSSFGGAGNSPLHF.

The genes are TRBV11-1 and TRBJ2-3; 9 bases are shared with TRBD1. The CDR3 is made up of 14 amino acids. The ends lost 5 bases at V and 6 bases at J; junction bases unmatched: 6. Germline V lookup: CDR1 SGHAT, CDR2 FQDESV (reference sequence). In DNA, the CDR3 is TGTGCCAGCAGCCCCGGGACAGGGAGGGATACGCAGTATTTT. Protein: CASSPGTGRDTQYF.

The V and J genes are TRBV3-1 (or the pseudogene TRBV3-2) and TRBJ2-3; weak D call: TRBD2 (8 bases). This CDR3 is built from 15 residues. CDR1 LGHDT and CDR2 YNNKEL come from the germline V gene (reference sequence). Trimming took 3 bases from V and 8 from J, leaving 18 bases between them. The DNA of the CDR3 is TGTGCCAGCAGCCAGGGACTAGAGGGGGCGGGTACGCAGTATTTT. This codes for CASSQGLEGAGTQYF.

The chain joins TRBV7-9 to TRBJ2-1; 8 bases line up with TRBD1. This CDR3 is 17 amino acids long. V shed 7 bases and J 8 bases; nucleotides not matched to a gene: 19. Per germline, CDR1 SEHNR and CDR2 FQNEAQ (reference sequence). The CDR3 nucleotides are TGTGCCAGCATCCTCCAGTGGGGCAGGGGGCATGGTCATGAGCAGTTCTTC. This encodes CASILQWGRGHGHEQFF. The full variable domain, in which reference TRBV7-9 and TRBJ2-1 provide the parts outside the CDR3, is DTGVSQNPRHKITKRGQNVTFRCDPISEHNRLYWYRQTLGQGPEFLTYFQNEAQLEKSRLLSDRFSAERPKGSFSTLEIQRTEQGDSAMYLCASILQWGRGHGHEQFFGPGTRLTVL.

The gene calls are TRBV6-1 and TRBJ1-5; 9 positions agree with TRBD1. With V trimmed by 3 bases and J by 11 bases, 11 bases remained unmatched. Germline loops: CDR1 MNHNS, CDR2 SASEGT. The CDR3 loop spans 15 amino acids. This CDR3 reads CASSELGTGPRTQHF. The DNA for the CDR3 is TGTGCCAGCAGTGAGCTGGGGACAGGGCCCCGGACCCAGCATTTT.

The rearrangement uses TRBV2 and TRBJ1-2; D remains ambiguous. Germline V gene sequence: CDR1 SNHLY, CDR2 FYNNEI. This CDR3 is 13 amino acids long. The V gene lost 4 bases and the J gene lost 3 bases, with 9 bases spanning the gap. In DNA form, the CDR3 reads TGTGCCAGCAGTGGGACTTGGGACTATGGCTACACCTTC. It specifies CASSGTWDYGYTF.

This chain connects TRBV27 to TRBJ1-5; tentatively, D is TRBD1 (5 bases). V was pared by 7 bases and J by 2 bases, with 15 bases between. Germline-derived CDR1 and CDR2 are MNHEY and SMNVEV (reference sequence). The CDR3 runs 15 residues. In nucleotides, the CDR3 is TGTGCCAGCACCCCGGCGTGGGGCGGCAATCAGCCCCAGCATTTT. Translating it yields CASTPAWGGNQPQHF.

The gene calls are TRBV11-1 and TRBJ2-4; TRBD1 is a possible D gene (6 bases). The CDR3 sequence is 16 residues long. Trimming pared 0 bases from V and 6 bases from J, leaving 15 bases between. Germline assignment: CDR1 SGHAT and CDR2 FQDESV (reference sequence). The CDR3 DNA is TGTGCCAGCAGCTTAGCTGCCCCAGGGGCCCTAAACATTCAGTACTTC. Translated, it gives CASSLAAPGALNIQYF. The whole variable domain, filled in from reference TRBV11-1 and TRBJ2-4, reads EAEVAQSPRYKITEKSQAVAFWCDPISGHATLYWYRQILGQGPELLVQFQDESVVDDSQLPKDRFSAERLKGVDSTLKIQPAELGDSAMYLCASSLAAPGALNIQYFGAGTRLSVL.

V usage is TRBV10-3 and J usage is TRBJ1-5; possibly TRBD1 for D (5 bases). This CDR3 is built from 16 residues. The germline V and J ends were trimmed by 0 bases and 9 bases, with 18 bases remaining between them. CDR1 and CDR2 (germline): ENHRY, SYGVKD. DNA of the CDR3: TGTGCCATCAGTGAGTCGGGGGGAACGGTTGGAGGGCCCCAGCATTTT. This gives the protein CAISESGGTVGGPQHF.

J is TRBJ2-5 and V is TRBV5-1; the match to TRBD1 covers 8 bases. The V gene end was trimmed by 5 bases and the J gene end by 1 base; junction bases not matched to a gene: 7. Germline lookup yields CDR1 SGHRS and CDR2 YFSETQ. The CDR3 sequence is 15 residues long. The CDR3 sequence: CASSSHRGTQETQYF. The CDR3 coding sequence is TGCGCCAGCAGTTCCCACAGGGGGACCCAAGAGACCCAGTACTTC.

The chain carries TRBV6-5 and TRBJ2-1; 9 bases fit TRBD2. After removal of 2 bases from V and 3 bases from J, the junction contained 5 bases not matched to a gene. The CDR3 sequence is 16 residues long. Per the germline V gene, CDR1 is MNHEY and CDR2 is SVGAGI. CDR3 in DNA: TGTGCCAGCAGTTACCTGCAGCGGGGGGACTACAATGAGCAGTTCTTC. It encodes CASSYLQRGDYNEQFF.

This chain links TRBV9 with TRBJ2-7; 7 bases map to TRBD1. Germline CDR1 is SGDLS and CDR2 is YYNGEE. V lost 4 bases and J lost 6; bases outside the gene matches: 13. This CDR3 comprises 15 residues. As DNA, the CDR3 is TGTGCCAGCAGCCCTCATAGGGGGCGCCCAGGCGAGCAGTACTTC. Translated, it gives CASSPHRGRPGEQYF.

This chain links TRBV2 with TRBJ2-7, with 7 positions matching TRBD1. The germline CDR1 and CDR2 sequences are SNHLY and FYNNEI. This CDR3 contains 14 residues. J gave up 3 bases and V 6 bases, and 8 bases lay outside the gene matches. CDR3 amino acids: CASRGDSGLYEQYF. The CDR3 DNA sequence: TGTGCCAGCAGGGGGGACAGTGGTCTCTACGAGCAGTACTTC. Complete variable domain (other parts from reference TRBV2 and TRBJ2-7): EPEVTQTPSHQVTQMGQEVILRCVPISNHLYFYWYRQILGQKVEFLVSFYNNEISEKSEIFDDQFSVERPDGSNFTLKIRSTKLEDSAMYFCASRGDSGLYEQYFGPGTRLTVT.

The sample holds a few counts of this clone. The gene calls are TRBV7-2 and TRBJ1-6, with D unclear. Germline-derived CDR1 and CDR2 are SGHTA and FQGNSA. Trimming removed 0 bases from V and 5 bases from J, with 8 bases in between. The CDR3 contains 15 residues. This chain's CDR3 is CASSLAPRDNSPLHF. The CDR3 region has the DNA TGTGCCAGCAGCTTAGCCCCCCGGGATAATTCACCCCTCCACTTT.